A selection of T cell receptor beta chains follows, all from one sample in a study of control samples from healthy donors and cancer patients. TCRdb's table, derived via immunoSEQ multiplex PCR, lists solely in-frame clones and lacks some. The sample yields about 98,000 clones, 92% seen once. Sample: blood. The receptors here all came from a woman between 18 and 29 years old in good health. The CDR3 runs from the conserved cysteine through the conserved F or W. A D gene is named only where the DNA matches it firmly. Clone size is given for some rows only: seen once, a few or many times, or a class if the clone is expanded.

d_call clone_size j_call v_call cdr3_aa cdr3_nt
TRBD1 - TRBJ2-7 TRBV6-5 CASSYLAGTGGDEQYF TGTGCCAGCAGTTACTTGGCCGGGACAGGGGGTGACGAGCAGTACTTC
TRBD2 once TRBJ2-1 TRBV11-3 CASSLAAGAHNEQFF TGTGCCAGCAGCTTAGCAGCGGGAGCCCACAATGAGCAGTTCTTC
TRBD1 - TRBJ2-5 TRBV24-1 CATMSGQSLQETQYF TGTGCCACGATGTCGGGACAGAGTCTCCAAGAGACCCAGTACTTC
TRBD1 - TRBJ2-2 TRBV9 CASSARVGQGANTGELFF TGTGCCAGCAGCGCCCGGGTGGGACAGGGGGCGAACACCGGGGAGCTGTTTTTT
TRBD1 - TRBJ2-7 TRBV6-1 CASSVPTGTGIMRGYEQYF TGTGCCAGCAGTGTGCCCACGGGGACAGGGATAATGCGTGGCTACGAGCAGTACTTC
- - TRBJ2-1 TRBV5-1 CASSFGGRLTNNEQFF TGCGCCAGCAGCTTCGGGGGCAGACTCACGAACAATGAGCAGTTCTTC
TRBD1 - TRBJ2-5 TRBV3-1/TRBV3-2 CASGKLTGQQETQYF TGTGCCAGCGGAAAACTTACGGGACAGCAAGAGACCCAGTACTTC
- - TRBJ1-2 TRBV12-3/TRBV12-4 CASTILGANGYTF TGTGCCAGCACCATTTTGGGAGCAAATGGTTACACCTTC
- once TRBJ1-2 TRBV6-1 CASSEARTALPNYGYTF TGTGCCAGCAGTGAGGCCCGGACAGCACTACCTAACTATGGCTACACCTTC
- - TRBJ2-2 TRBV6-5 CASSWRKNTGELFF TGTGCCAGCAGTTGGCGGAAAAACACCGGGGAGCTGTTTTTT
- - TRBJ1-4 TRBV10-3 CAISESHTAATNEKLFF TGTGCCATCAGTGAAAGTCACACCGCGGCAACTAATGAAAAACTGTTTTTT
- - TRBJ1-4 TRBV5-8 CASSFSAAQKLFF TGTGCCAGCAGCTTCTCGGCGGCTCAAAAACTGTTTTTT
TRBD1 - TRBJ2-2 TRBV27 CASSLLYRTGSTGELFF TGTGCCAGCAGTTTATTATACAGGACAGGGAGCACCGGGGAGCTGTTTTTT
- - TRBJ1-5 TRBV15 CATSRDRGVGQPQHF TGTGCCACCAGCAGAGATCGAGGGGTCGGTCAGCCCCAGCATTTT
- - TRBJ1-3 TRBV30 CAGRQASGNTIYF TGTGCTGGTCGCCAGGCCTCTGGAAACACCATATATTTT
- once TRBJ1-5 TRBV15 CATSLTGQVRPQHF TGTGCCACCAGCTTAACGGGGCAGGTCCGGCCCCAGCATTTT
- - TRBJ2-3 TRBV4-1 CASSLLYTDTQYF TGCGCCAGCAGCCTCCTATACACAGATACGCAGTATTTT
TRBD1 - TRBJ1-4 TRBV28 CASIGGNNEKLFF TGTGCCAGCATAGGGGGCAATAATGAAAAACTGTTTTTT
TRBD1 few TRBJ1-5 TRBV6-2/TRBV6-3 CASSYEQGVRPQHF TGTGCCAGCAGTTACGAACAGGGGGTTAGGCCCCAGCATTTT
- once TRBJ2-5 TRBV29-1 CSVGRRVETQYF TGCAGCGTGGGGAGACGGGTAGAGACCCAGTACTTC
- - TRBJ2-1 TRBV27 CASSLPPGDSYNEQFF TGTGCCAGCAGTTTACCCCCAGGGGACTCCTACAATGAGCAGTTCTTC
TRBD1 - TRBJ1-5 TRBV28 CASSSGGKGNQPQHF TGTGCCAGCAGTTCAGGGGGGAAGGGCAATCAGCCCCAGCATTTT
- - TRBJ2-3 TRBV6-6 CASSQLVPADTQYF TGTGCCAGCAGTCAACTAGTCCCCGCAGATACGCAGTATTTT
TRBD2 - TRBJ2-1 TRBV19 CASTPGLAGHNEQFF TGTGCCAGTACTCCGGGACTAGCGGGACACAATGAGCAGTTCTTC
TRBD2 - TRBJ2-2 TRBV6-6 CASSYGGGAHTGELFF TGTGCCAGCAGTTACGGCGGGGGGGCCCACACCGGGGAGCTGTTTTTT
- - TRBJ2-7 TRBV7-9 CASSLALQLEQYF TGTGCCAGCAGCTTAGCGCTACAGCTTGAGCAGTACTTC
- - TRBJ1-6 TRBV7-8 CASSLDGDGTQPRDSYNSPLHF TGTGCCAGCAGCTTAGACGGGGACGGGACCCAGCCTAGGGATTCCTATAATTCACCCCTCCACTTT
TRBD1 few TRBJ1-5 TRBV6-5 CASSRDRASNQPQHF TGTGCCAGCAGTCGCGACAGGGCCAGCAATCAGCCCCAGCATTTT
TRBD2 - TRBJ2-1 TRBV30 CARGALNNEQFF TGTGCGCGGGGGGCCCTCAACAATGAGCAGTTCTTC
- - TRBJ1-1 TRBV20-1 CSAIRNTEAFF TGCAGTGCTATACGGAACACTGAAGCTTTCTTT
- - TRBJ2-5 TRBV4-3 CASSGTIQETQYF TGCGCCAGCAGCGGGACGATCCAAGAGACCCAGTACTTC
- once TRBJ1-1 TRBV10-1 CASREVTLNTEAFF TGCGCCAGCAGGGAAGTTACCTTGAACACTGAAGCTTTCTTT
- - TRBJ1-5 TRBV21-1 CASSNEKSLRSNQPQHF TGTGCCAGCAGCAACGAAAAGTCCCTAAGGAGCAATCAGCCCCAGCATTTT
TRBD1 - TRBJ1-1 TRBV4-2 CASSQVTGMGTEAFF TGTGCCAGCAGCCAAGTGACAGGGATGGGCACTGAAGCTTTCTTT
- - TRBJ1-6 TRBV12-3/TRBV12-4 CASSFRENLLHF TGTGCCAGCAGTTTTAGAGAAAATCTCCTCCACTTT
- - TRBJ2-7 TRBV10-2 CASSPITWNSYEQYF TGCGCCAGCAGTCCCATTACGTGGAACTCCTACGAGCAGTACTTC
TRBD2 - TRBJ2-1 TRBV5-1 CASSGSGRGGDEQFF TGCGCCAGCAGCGGTAGCGGGAGAGGTGGAGATGAGCAGTTCTTC
- - TRBJ1-2 TRBV7-9 CASSLLPGQSSGGYTF TGTGCCAGCAGTCTTCTCCCGGGACAAAGTTCGGGTGGCTACACCTTC
TRBD1 - TRBJ2-7 TRBV20-1 CSASSGQGAGEQYF TGCAGTGCTAGTAGCGGACAGGGGGCCGGAGAGCAGTACTTC
- - TRBJ2-2 TRBV4-1 CASSQGALSGRSAGELFF TGCGCCAGCAGCCAAGGGGCATTGAGTGGGAGGAGCGCCGGGGAGCTGTTTTTT
- - TRBJ1-6 TRBV7-2 CASSLGGGGGVNSPLHF TGTGCCAGCAGCTTAGGGGGAGGGGGAGGAGTTAATTCACCCCTCCACTTT
TRBD2 - TRBJ2-7 TRBV5-4 CASSSTSAYYEQYF TGTGCCAGCAGCTCAACTAGCGCCTACTACGAGCAGTACTTC
- - TRBJ1-1 TRBV3-1/TRBV3-2 CASSQDRGQEAFF TGTGCCAGCAGCCAAGATCGTGGACAAGAAGCTTTCTTT
- - TRBJ1-4 TRBV29-1 CSVEDLYGTREKLFF TGCAGCGTTGAAGACCTATACGGGACGAGAGAAAAACTGTTTTTT
- - TRBJ2-5 TRBV5-6 CASSYDLGLGQETQYF TGTGCCAGCAGCTACGATCTTGGACTGGGGCAAGAGACCCAGTACTTC
- - TRBJ1-1 TRBV7-2 CASSLREGGLNTEAFF TGTGCCAGCAGCTTAAGGGAGGGGGGATTGAACACTGAAGCTTTCTTT
TRBD1 - TRBJ1-2 TRBV27 CASSLLGQSYGYTF TGTGCCAGCAGTCTGCTGGGACAGTCCTATGGCTACACCTTC
- - TRBJ1-1 TRBV3-1/TRBV3-2 CASSQVQGAEAFF TGTGCCAGCAGCCAAGTTCAGGGAGCTGAAGCTTTCTTT
- - TRBJ2-7 TRBV7-9 CASSIFTGSTSF TGTGCCAGCAGTATCTTCACAGGGTCAACTTCCTTC
- - TRBJ1-5 TRBV27 CASSSHVRASNQPQHF TGTGCCAGCAGCTCCCATGTGAGGGCAAGCAATCAGCCCCAGCATTTT
- - TRBJ2-7 TRBV19 CASSMAGPTYEQYF TGTGCCAGTAGTATGGCAGGTCCCACCTACGAGCAGTACTTC
- - TRBJ2-1 TRBV5-4 CASSLEARSHEQFF TGTGCCAGCAGCTTGGAGGCCAGGTCCCATGAGCAGTTCTTC